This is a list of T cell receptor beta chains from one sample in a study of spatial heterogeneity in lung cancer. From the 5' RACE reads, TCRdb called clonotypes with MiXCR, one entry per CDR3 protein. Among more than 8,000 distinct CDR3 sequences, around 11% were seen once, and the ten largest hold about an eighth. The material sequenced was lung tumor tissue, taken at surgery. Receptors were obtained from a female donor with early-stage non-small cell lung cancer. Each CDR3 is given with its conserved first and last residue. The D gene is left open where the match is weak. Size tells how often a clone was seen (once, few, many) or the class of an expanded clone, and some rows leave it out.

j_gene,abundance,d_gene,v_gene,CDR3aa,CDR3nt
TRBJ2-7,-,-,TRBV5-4,CASSLDIGGSYEQYF,TGTGCCAGCAGCTTGGATATAGGGGGATCCTACGAGCAGTACTTC
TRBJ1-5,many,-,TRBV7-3,CASAAGDLQPQHF,TGTGCCAGCGCCGCAGGGGATCTTCAGCCCCAGCATTTT
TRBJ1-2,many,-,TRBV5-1,CASSLERDYGYTF,TGCGCCAGCAGCTTGGAGAGGGACTATGGCTACACCTTC
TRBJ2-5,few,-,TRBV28,CASSELQETQYF,TGTGCCAGCAGTGAACTACAAGAGACCCAGTACTTC
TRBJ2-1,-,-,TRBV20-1,CSAAGTTLNEQFF,TGCAGTGCTGCCGGGACCACCCTTAATGAGCAGTTCTTC
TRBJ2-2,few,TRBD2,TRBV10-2,CASRRTSQGTGELFF,TGCGCCAGCAGGCGGACTAGCCAGGGGACCGGGGAGCTGTTTTTT
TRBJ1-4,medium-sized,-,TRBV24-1,CATSITGTGNEKLFF,TGTGCCACCAGTATTACCGGGACGGGTAATGAAAAACTGTTTTTT
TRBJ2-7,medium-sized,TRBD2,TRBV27,CASSGGGPYEQYF,TGTGCCAGCAGCGGGGGGGGCCCCTACGAGCAGTACTTC
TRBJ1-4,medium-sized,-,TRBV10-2,CASSEERGEKLFF,TGCGCCAGCAGTGAGGAGAGGGGTGAAAAACTGTTTTTT
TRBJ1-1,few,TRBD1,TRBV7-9,CASSKGQGNTEAFF,TGTGCCAGCAGTAAAGGACAGGGGAACACTGAAGCTTTCTTT
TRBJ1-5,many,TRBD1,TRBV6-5,CASSYTGVNQPQHF,TGTGCCAGCAGCTATACAGGGGTCAATCAGCCCCAGCATTTT
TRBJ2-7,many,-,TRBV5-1,CASSDTLGKLSEQYF,TGCGCCAGCAGCGATACCTTAGGTAAACTCAGCGAGCAGTACTTC
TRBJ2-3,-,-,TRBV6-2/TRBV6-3,CASSYPPQGPSTQYF,TGTGCCAGCAGTTATCCTCCCCAAGGGCCAAGTACGCAGTATTTT
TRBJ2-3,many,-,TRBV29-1,CSVEGLTWDTQYF,TGCAGCGTTGAAGGCCTTACATGGGATACGCAGTATTTT
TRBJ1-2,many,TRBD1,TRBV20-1,CSASVGQGGYTF,TGCAGTGCTAGCGTGGGACAGGGGGGCTACACCTTC
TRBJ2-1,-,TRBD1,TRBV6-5,CASSYSMRGHLEEFF,TGTGCCAGCAGTTACTCGATGAGGGGGCACCTCGAGGAGTTCTTC
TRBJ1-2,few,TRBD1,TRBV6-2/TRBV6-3,CASSRTGARHGYTF,TGTGCCAGCAGTCGGACAGGGGCCCGCCATGGCTACACCTTC
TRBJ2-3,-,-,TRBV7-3,CASSLSGVADTQYF,TGTGCCAGCAGCTTGTCAGGGGTTGCAGATACGCAGTATTTT
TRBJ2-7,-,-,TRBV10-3,CATKLGPYEQYF,TGTGCCACCAAACTAGGCCCGTACGAGCAGTACTTC
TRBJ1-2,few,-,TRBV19,CASRTRQDTNGYTF,TGTGCCAGTAGGACCCGACAGGACACCAATGGCTACACCTTC
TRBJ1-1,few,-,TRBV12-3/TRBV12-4,CASRPGTREAFF,TGTGCCAGCAGACCAGGGACCCGGGAAGCTTTCTTT
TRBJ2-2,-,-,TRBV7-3,CASSLLQAVNTGELFF,TGTGCCAGCAGCTTACTACAGGCCGTGAACACCGGGGAGCTGTTTTTT
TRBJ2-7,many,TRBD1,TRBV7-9,CASSSTTYFGQGDYEQYF,TGTGCCAGCAGCTCGACTACCTACTTTGGACAGGGGGATTACGAGCAGTACTTC
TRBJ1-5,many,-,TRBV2,CASSDGLQVYNQPQHF,TGTGCCAGCAGTGACGGACTACAGGTGTACAATCAGCCCCAGCATTTT
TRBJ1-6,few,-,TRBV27,CASSLWGQNYNSPLHF,TGTGCCAGCAGTTTATGGGGCCAGAACTATAATTCACCCCTCCACTTT
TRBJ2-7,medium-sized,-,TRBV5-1,CASSSLSSYEQYF,TGCGCCAGCAGCTCCCTGTCCTCCTACGAGCAGTACTTC
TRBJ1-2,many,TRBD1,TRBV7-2,CASSYGQGFGGYTF,TGTGCCAGCAGCTACGGACAGGGGTTTGGCGGCTACACCTTC
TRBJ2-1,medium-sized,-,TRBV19,CASSITASYNEQFF,TGTGCCAGTAGTATAACGGCCAGCTACAATGAGCAGTTCTTC
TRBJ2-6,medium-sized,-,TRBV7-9,CASSSAGSGANVLTF,TGTGCCAGCAGCTCCGCAGGCTCTGGGGCCAACGTCCTGACTTTC
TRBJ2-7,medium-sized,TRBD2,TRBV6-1,CASTHRGSSYEQYF,TGTGCCAGCACCCATCGCGGGAGCTCCTACGAGCAGTACTTC
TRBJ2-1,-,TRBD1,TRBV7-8,CASSLGGQGSSYNEQFF,TGTGCCAGCAGCCTCGGGGGACAGGGGTCTTCCTACAATGAGCAGTTCTTC
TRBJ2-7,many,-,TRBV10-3,CAISEQSAGEQYF,TGTGCCATCAGTGAGCAGAGCGCGGGCGAGCAGTACTTC
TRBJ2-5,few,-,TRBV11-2,CASSLGPTGQETQYF,TGTGCCAGCAGCTTAGGACCTACAGGGCAGGAGACCCAGTACTTC
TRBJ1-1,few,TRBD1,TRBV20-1,CSAGTVSPTRAFF,TGCAGTGCTGGGACAGTCTCTCCTACGAGGGCTTTCTTT
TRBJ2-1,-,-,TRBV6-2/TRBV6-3,CASSYLTEPDEQFF,TGTGCCAGCAGTTACCTAACAGAACCAGATGAGCAGTTCTTC
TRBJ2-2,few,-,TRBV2,CASRTTGPNTGELFF,TGTGCCAGTAGAACCACCGGGCCGAACACCGGGGAGCTGTTTTTT
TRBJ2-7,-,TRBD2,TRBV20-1,CSARGLTRYEQYF,TGCAGTGCTAGGGGACTAACACGCTACGAGCAGTACTTC
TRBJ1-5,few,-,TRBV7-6,CASSLIGERRVGNQPQHF,TGTGCCAGCAGCTTAATAGGGGAAAGGAGAGTTGGCAATCAGCCCCAGCATTTT
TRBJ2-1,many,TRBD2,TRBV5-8,CASTLYSSGRRNEQFF,TGTGCCAGCACCCTTTATTCTAGCGGGCGGCGCAATGAGCAGTTCTTC
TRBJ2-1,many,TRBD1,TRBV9,CASSASAGQEYNEQFF,TGTGCCAGCAGCGCCTCCGCCGGACAGGAATACAATGAGCAGTTCTTC
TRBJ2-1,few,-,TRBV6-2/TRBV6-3,CASSYSRGPSYNEQFF,TGTGCCAGCAGTTACTCGCGGGGGCCCTCCTACAATGAGCAGTTCTTC
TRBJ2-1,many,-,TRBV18,CASSLRGNEQFF,TGTGCCAGCTCACTCAGGGGTAATGAGCAGTTCTTC
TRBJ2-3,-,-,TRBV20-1,CSVPLTDTQYF,TGCAGTGTTCCTTTGACGGATACGCAGTATTTT
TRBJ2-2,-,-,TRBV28,CASSPVELTGELFF,TGTGCCAGCAGTCCGGTTGAGTTGACCGGGGAGCTGTTTTTT
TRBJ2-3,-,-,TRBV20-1,CSARRWGNTDTQYF,TGCAGTGCTAGGCGGTGGGGGAACACAGATACGCAGTATTTT
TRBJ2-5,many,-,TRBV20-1,CSALPSAIETQYF,TGCAGTGCCTTGCCTAGCGCGATCGAGACCCAGTACTTC
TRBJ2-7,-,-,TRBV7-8,CASSPRTSGVSYEQYF,TGTGCCAGCAGCCCCCGGACGTCGGGGGTGTCCTACGAGCAGTACTTC
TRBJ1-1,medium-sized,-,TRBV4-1,CASSQDVNTEAFF,TGCGCCAGCAGCCAAGATGTAAACACTGAAGCTTTCTTT
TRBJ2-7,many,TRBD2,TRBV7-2,CASSLAGTSGSPYEQYF,TGTGCCAGCAGCTTAGCAGGGACTAGCGGGAGCCCCTACGAGCAGTACTTC
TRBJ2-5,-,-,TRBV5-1,CASSLEGGRETQYF,TGCGCCAGCAGCTTGGAAGGGGGGCGAGAGACCCAGTACTTC
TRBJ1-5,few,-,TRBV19,CASTGSSNQPQHF,TGTGCCAGTACAGGGAGTAGCAATCAGCCCCAGCATTTT
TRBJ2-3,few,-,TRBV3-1,CASSQGPLSTDTQYF,TGTGCCAGCAGCCAAGGCCCCCTCAGCACAGATACGCAGTATTTT
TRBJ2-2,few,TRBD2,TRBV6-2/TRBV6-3,CASSPFRSGGAGTGELFF,TGTGCCAGCAGCCCCTTCCGGAGCGGGGGGGCTGGGACCGGGGAGCTGTTTTTT